Reported below is one T cell receptor (beta chain). These data belong to a study of shared clonotypes between healthy human individuals. The naive CD8 subset, CD45RO-negative cells positively selected for CCR7, excluded terminally differentiated effector memory CD45RA+ cells. Clones were sequenced by immunoSEQ multiplex PCR, and TCRdb holds only the in-frame ones, with some missing. The data hold approximately 1.9 million clones, with over 85% observed a single time. The sequenced sample was naive CD8+ T cells from PBMCs. The receptor was derived from a man aged 18-30 years in good health. Some clones in this sample may be carry-over from other donors' samples.

DNA of the CDR3: TGTGCCAGCAGTTTAATAGGTGTGGCAAATGAGCAGTACTTC. Its protein product is CASSLIGVANEQYF. The chain uses TRBV27 and TRBJ2-7; no definite D call. In germline, CDR1 is MNHEY, CDR2 SMNVEV (reference sequence). Deletions cut 2 bases from V and 7 bases from J, with 15 bases between. The CDR3 covers 14 residues.